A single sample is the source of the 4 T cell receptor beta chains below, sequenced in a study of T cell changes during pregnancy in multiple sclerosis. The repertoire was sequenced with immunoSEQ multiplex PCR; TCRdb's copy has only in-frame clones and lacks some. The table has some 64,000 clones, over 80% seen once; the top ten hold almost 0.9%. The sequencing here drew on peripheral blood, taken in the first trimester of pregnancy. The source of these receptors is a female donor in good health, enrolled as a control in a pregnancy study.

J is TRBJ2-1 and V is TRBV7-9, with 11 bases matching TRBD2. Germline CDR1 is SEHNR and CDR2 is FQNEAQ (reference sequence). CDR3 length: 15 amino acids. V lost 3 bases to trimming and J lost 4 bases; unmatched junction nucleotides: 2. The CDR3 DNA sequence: TGTGCCAGCAGCTTGTTAGCGGGGGGGTACAATGAGCAGTTCTTC. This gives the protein CASSLLAGGYNEQFF.

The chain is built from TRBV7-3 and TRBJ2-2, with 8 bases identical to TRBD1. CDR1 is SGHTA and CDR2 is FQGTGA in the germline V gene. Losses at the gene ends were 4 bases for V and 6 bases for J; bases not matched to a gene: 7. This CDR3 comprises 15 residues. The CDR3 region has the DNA TGTGCCAGCAGCTCCCCATCAGGGGGCCCCGGGGAGCTGTTTTTT. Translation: CASSSPSGGPGELFF.

In nucleotides, the CDR3 is TGTGCCAGCAGATCCTCCGGGACTAGCGGGGGGTCCTCCTACAATGAGCAGTTCTTC. This gives the protein CASRSSGTSGGSSYNEQFF. The chain joins TRBV7-2 to TRBJ2-1; 15 bases are a match to TRBD2. The germline V gene has CDR1 SGHTA and CDR2 FQGNSA. The CDR3 runs to 19 residues. Trimming at V came to 6 bases and at J to 0 bases, leaving 9 bases not matched to a gene.

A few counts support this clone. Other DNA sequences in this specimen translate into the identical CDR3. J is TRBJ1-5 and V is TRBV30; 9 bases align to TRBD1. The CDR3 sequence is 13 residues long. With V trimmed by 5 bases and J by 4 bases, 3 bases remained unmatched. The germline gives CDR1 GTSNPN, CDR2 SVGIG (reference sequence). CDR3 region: CAWSGQGNQPQHF. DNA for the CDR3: TGTGCCTGGTCGGGACAGGGAAATCAGCCCCAGCATTTT.